This T cell receptor (beta chain) was recovered during a study of OX40 agonist ivuxolimab in advanced cancers. Across the whole study: Two cutaneous melanoma patients and one hepatocellular carcinoma patient, three in all, had partial responses.

Clones were read by immunoSEQ multiplex PCR, and TCRdb kept only the in-frame ones, dropping some. The data show roughly 75,000 clones, approximately 89% seen once. Researchers took blood at baseline, on cycle 4 day 1, and on cycle 7 day 1. For this clone: Its specificity is not known.

This CDR3 has 13 residues. V lost 3 bases to trimming and J lost 0 bases, with 5 bases between them. Germline CDR1 and CDR2: SGHDN and FVKESK. Study results and limitations: Both CD4+ and CD8+ T cell populations in blood had undergone clonal expansion by week 6 at 0.1 to 3.0 mg/kg.

This receptor was taken from an adult with an advanced solid tumor such as melanoma, head and neck, liver or kidney cancer. This chain links TRBV14 with TRBJ2-5; D is unresolved. Sequences were derived from CD4+ or CD8+ T cells sorted from blood, sampled in a trial of the OX40 agonist ivuxolimab. CDR3 region: CASSHRYQETQYF. The DNA for the CDR3 is TGTGCCAGCAGCCACAGGTACCAAGAGACCCAGTACTTC.